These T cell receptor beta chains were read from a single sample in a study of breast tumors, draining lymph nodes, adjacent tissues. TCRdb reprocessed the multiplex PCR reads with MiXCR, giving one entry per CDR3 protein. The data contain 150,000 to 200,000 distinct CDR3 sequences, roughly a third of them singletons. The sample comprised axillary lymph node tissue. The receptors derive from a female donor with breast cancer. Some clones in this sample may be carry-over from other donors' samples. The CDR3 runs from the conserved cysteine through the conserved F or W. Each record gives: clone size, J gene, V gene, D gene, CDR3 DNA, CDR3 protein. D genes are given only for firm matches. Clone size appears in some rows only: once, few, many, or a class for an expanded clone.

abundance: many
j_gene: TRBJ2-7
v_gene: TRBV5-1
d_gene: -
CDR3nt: TGCGCCAGCAGCTTTAAAGGGATATACGAGCAGTACTTC
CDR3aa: CASSFKGIYEQYF

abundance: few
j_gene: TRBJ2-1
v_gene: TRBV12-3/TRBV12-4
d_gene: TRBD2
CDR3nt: TGTGCCAGCAGTTTCGCCAGCTCCGGGACTAGCGGGGGGATTGGGTACAATGAGCAGTTCTTC
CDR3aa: CASSFASSGTSGGIGYNEQFF

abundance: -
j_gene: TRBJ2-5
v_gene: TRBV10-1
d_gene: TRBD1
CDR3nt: TGCGCCACCTCCAGGGGGCGAGAGACCCAGTACTTC
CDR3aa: CATSRGRETQYF

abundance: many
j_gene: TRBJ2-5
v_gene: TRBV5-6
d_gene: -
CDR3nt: TGTGCCAGCAGCTTACGGGCAGGGCAGGAGACCCAGTACTTC
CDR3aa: CASSLRAGQETQYF

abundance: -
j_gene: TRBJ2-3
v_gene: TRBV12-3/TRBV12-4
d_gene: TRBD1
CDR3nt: TGTGCCAGCAGTTCCGGACAGGGGGTAGATATGCAGTATTTT
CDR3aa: CASSSGQGVDMQYF

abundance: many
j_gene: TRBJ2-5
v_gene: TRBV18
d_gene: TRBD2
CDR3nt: TGTGCCAGCTCACCCTCTGGCGGGAGGGCCCAGAGAGAGACCCAGTACTTC
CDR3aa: CASSPSGGRAQRETQYF

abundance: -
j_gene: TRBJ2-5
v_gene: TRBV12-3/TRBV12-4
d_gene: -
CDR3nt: TGTGCCAGCAGTTTTTGGGGCAGGAACAATCAGCCCCAGTACTTC
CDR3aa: CASSFWGRNNQPQYF

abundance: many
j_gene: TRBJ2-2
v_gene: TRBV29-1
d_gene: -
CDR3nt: TGCAGCGTTAGTGAGGCGAACACCGGGGAGCTGTTTTTT
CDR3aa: CSVSEANTGELFF

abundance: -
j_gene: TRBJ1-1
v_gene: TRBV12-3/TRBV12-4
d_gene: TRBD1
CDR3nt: TGTGCCAGCAGCCGTCAGGGGGGCGCTGAAGCTTTCTTT
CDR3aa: CASSRQGGAEAFF

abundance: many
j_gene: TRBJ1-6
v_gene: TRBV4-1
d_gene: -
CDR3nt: TGCGCCAGCAGCCAACCCCTACAGGGAATGAATTCACCCCTCCACTTT
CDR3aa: CASSQPLQGMNSPLHF

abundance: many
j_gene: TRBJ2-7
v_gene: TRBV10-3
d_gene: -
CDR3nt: TGTGCCATCAGTGAAGGCTTGTACGAGCAGTACTTC
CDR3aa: CAISEGLYEQYF

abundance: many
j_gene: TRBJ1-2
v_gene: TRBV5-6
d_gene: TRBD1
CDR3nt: TGTGCCAGCAGCTTGATGTCAGGGGGGTATGGCTACACCTTC
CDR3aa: CASSLMSGGYGYTF

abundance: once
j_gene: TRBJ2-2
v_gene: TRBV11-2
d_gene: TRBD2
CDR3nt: TGTGCCAGCACCTTCTCGGGGACTAGCGGGGAGCTGCTTTTT
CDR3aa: CASTFSGTSGELLF

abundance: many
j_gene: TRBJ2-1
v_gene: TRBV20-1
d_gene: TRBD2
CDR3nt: TGCAGTGCTCCCGAAGTGGGACTAGCTGCCCATGAGCAGTTCTTC
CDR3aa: CSAPEVGLAAHEQFF

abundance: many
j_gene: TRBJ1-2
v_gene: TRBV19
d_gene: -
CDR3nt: TGTGCCAGTAGTATCCCCCACAATGGGGACTATGGCTACACCTTC
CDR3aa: CASSIPHNGDYGYTF

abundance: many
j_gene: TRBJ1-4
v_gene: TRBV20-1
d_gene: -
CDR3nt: TGCAGTGCTAGAGAAGGGGCAGGGAGCGGAAAACTGTTTTTT
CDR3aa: CSAREGAGSGKLFF

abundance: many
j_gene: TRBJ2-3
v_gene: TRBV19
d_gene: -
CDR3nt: TGTGCCAGTAGTATTCCTTATACAGATACGCAGTATTTT
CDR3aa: CASSIPYTDTQYF

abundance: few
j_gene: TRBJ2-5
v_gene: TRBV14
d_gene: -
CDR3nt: TGTGCCAGCAGCCCCAGAAGGGAGACCCAGTGCTTC
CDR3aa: CASSPRRETQCF

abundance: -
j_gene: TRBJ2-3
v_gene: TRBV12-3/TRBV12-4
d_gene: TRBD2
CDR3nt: TGTGCCAGCAGTTGGGGGGGAAATTGGGCAGATACGCAGTATTTT
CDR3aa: CASSWGGNWADTQYF

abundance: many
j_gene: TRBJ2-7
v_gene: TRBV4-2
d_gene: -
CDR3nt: TGTGCCAGCAGCTACCGGCAGGTCGGGGACGAGCAGTACTTC
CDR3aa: CASSYRQVGDEQYF

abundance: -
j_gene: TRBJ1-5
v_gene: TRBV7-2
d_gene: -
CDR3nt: TGTGCCAGCAGCTTAGTGGGCTGGAGCAATCAGCCCCAGCATTTT
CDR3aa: CASSLVGWSNQPQHF

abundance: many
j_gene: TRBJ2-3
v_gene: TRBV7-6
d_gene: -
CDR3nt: TGTGCCAGCAGCCGTGTAGGGACAGATACGCAGTATTTT
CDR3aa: CASSRVGTDTQYF

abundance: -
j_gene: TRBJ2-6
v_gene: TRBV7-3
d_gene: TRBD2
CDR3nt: TGTGCCAGCAGCTTAAGGGAGACTAGCGGGGCCAACGTCCTGACTTTC
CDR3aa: CASSLRETSGANVLTF

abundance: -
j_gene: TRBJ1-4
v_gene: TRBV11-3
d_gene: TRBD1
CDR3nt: TGTGCCAGCAGCTCACCCATTACAGGGGCTTATGAAAAACTGTTTTTT
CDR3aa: CASSSPITGAYEKLFF

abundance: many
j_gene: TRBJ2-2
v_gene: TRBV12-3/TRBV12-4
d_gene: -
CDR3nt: TGTGCCAGCAGGGGGACCAATACGAACACCGGGGAGCTGTTTTTT
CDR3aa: CASRGTNTNTGELFF

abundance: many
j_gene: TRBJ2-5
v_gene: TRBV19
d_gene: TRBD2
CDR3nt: TGTGCCAGTAGTACCCAATGGGGGACTAGCGGGACGGCTCAAGAGACCCAGTACTTC
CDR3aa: CASSTQWGTSGTAQETQYF

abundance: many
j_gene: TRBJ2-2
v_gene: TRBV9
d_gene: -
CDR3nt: TGTGCCAGCAGCGTAGTTGGGGAACCGAACACCGGGGAGCTGTTTTTT
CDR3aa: CASSVVGEPNTGELFF

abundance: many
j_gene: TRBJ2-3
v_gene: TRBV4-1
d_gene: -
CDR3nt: TGCGCCAGCAGCCAAGCGGAGGGGAAGGCAGATACGCAGTATTTT
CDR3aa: CASSQAEGKADTQYF

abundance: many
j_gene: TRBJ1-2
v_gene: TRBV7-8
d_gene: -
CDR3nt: TGTGCCAGCAGCTTAGGGGGGGGGGGCAACTATGGCTACACCTTC
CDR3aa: CASSLGGGGNYGYTF

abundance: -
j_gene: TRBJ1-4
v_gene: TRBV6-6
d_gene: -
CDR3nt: TGTGCCAGCAGTTACTCCACAGCGGGCAGAGATGAAAAACTGTTTTTT
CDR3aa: CASSYSTAGRDEKLFF

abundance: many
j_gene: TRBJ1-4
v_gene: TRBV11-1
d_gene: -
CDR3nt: TGTGCCAGCAGTCTTCCCGGGAAGAATGATGAAAAACTGTTTTTT
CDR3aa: CASSLPGKNDEKLFF

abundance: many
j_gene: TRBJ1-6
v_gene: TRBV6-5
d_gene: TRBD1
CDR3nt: TGTGCCAGCAGTCCTTCCGGGACAGGGAACTATAATTCACCCCTCCACTTT
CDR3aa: CASSPSGTGNYNSPLHF

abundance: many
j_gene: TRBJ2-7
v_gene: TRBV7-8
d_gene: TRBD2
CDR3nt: TGTGCCAGCAGCTTTAGCGGGGGCGAGCAGTACTTC
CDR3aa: CASSFSGGEQYF

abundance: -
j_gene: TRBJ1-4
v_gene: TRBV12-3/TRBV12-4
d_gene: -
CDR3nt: TGTGCCAGCAGCGCTGGGGAGGGTGAAAAACTGTTTTTT
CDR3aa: CASSAGEGEKLFF

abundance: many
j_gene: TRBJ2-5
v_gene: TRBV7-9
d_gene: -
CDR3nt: TGTGCCAGCAGCTTAGCGCACGGGGGAATGAAGACCCAGTACTTC
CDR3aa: CASSLAHGGMKTQYF

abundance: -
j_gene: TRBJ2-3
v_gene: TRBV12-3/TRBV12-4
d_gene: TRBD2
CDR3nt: TGTGCCGGCAGCCCGGGAGGTGCGCGTACGCAGTATTTT
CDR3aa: CAGSPGGARTQYF

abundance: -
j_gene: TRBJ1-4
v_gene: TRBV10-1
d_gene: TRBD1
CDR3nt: TGCGCCAGCGAACGGACAGGGGATAGAGAAAAACTGTTTTTT
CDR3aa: CASERTGDREKLFF

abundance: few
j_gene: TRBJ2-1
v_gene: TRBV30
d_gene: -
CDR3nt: TGTGCCTGGAGGGGGGGGACAGGTAAAAACAATGAGCAGTTCTTC
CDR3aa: CAWRGGTGKNNEQFF

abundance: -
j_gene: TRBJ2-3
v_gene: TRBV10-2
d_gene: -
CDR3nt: TGCGCCAGCAGTGCCCGGCCCAGCACAGATACGCAGTATTTT
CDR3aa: CASSARPSTDTQYF

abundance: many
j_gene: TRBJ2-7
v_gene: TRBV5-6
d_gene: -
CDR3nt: TGTGCCAGCAACGAGAAAAACGGGGGGCCCCTCTACGAGCAGTACTTC
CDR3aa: CASNEKNGGPLYEQYF

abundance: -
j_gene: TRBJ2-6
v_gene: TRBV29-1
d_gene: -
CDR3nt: TGCAGGTCAGGGGGGGGGGCCAACGTCCTGACTTTC
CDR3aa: CRSGGGANVLTF

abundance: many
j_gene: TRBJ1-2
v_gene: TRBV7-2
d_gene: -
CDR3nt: TGTGCCAGCAGCCAACAGGGCTTCTATGGCTACACCTTC
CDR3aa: CASSQQGFYGYTF

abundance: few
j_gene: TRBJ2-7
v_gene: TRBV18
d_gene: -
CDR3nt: TGTGCCAGCTCACCGGCAAAACAGGCCCTTCAGGGCGAGCAGTACTTC
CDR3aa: CASSPAKQALQGEQYF

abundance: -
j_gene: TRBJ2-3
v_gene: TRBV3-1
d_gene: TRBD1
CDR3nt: TGTGCCAGCAGCCAAGTAGGGGGCCCCTTCACAGATACGCAGTATTTT
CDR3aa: CASSQVGGPFTDTQYF

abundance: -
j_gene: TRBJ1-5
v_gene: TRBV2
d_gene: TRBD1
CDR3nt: TGTGCCTCCAGGGACAGGGGGTACACTGAAGCTCGGGACGGATATCAGCCCCAGCATTTT
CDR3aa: CASRDRGYTEARDGYQPQHF

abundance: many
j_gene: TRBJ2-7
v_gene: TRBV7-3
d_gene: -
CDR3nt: TGTGCCAGCAGCTTAGACCCAACCTACGAGCAGTACTTC
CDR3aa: CASSLDPTYEQYF

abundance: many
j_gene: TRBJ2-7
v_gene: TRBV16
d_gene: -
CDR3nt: TGTGCCAGCAGCCCCACCGGGACACAAACCTACGAGCAGTACTTC
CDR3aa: CASSPTGTQTYEQYF

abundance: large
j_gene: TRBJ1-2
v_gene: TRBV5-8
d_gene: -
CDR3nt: TGTGCCAGCAGCTTCGTCGACGGCACCTTC
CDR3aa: CASSFVDGTF

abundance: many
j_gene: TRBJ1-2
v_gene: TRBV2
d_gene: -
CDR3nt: TGTGCCAGCAGGGATCGAGGGACGGGGGCCTATGGCTACACCTTC
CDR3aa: CASRDRGTGAYGYTF

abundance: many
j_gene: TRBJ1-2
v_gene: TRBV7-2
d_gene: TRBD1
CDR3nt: TGTGCCAGCAGCCCGAGACAGGGGCCGTCTTATGGCTACACCTTC
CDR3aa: CASSPRQGPSYGYTF

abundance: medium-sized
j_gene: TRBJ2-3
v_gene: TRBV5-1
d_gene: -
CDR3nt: TGCGCCAGCAGCTTGGCCAGGGATAGGGATACGCAGTATTTT
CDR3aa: CASSLARDRDTQYF

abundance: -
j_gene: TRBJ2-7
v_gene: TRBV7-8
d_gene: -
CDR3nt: TGTGCCAGCAGTTTGTCTTTACGGGCCGGCTGCGAGCAGTACTTC
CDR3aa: CASSLSLRAGCEQYF